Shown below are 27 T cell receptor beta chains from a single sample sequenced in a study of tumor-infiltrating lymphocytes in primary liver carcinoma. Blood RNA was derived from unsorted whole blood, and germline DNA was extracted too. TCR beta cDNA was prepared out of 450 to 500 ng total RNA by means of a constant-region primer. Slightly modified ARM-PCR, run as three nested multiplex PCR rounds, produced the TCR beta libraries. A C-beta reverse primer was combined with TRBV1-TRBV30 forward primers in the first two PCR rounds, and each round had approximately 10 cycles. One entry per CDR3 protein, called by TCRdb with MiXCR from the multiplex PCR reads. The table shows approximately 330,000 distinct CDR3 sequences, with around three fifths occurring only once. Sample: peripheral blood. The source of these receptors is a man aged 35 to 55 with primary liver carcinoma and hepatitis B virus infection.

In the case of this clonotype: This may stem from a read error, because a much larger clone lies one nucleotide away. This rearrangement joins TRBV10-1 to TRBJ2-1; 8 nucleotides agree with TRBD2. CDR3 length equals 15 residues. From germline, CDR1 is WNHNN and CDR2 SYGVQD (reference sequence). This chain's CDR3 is CASSAGTSLDNEEFF. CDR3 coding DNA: TGCGCCAGTTCCGCCGGGACTAGTCTGGACAATGAGGAGTTCTTC.

The CDR3 DNA is TGTGCCACCAGTGATGTCGGGAGACAGGGAACAGATACGCAGTATTTT. It specifies CATSDVGRQGTDTQYF. The chain employs TRBV24-1 and TRBJ2-3; perhaps TRBD1 as D (7 bases). Germline CDR1 reads KGHDR; CDR2 reads SFDVKD. There are 16 residues in the CDR3. V was pared by 3 bases and J by 3 bases, with 15 bases between.

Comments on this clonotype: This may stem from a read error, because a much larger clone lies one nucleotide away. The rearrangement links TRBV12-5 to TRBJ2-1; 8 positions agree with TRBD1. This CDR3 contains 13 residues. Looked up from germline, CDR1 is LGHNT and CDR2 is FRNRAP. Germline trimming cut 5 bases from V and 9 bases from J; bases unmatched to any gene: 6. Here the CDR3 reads CASGVPGGSEQFF. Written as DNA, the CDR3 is TGTGCTAGTGGTGTGCCAGGGGGCAGTGAGCAGTTCTTC.

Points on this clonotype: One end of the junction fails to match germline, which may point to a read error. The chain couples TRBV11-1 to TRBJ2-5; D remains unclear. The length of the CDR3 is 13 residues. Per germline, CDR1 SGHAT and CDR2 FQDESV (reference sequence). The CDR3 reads CANSMNSQETQYF. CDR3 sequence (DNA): TGTGCCAACAGCATGAACAGCCAAGAGACCCAGTACTTC.

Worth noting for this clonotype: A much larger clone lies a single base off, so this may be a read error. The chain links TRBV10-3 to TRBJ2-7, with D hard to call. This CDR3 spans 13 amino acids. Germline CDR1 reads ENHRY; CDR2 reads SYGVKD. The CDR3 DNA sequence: TGTGCCACCACGGTCGACAACTCCTACGAGCGGTACTTC. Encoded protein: CATTVDNSYERYF.

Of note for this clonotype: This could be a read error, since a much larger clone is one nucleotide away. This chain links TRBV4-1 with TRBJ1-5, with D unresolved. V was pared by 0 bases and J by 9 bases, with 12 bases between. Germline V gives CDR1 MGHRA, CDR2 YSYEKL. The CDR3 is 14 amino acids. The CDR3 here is CASSQEPNRRPQHF. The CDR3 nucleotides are TGCGCCAGCAGCCAAGAGCCAAATAGGAGGCCCCAGCATTTT.

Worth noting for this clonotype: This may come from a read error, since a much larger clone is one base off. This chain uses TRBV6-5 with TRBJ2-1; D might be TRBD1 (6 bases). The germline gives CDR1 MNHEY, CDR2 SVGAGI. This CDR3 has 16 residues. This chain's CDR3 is CANSNRDTSSYNEQFF. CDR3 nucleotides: TGTGCCAACAGTAACCGGGACACCAGCTCCTACAATGAGCAGTTCTTC.

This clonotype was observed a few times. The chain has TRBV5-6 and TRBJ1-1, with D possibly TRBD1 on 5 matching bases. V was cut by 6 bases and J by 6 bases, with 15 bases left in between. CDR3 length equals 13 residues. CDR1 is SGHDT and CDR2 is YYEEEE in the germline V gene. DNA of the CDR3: TGTGCCAGCAAACAATTCCAGGGTTCTGAAGCTTTCTTT. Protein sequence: CASKQFQGSEAFF.

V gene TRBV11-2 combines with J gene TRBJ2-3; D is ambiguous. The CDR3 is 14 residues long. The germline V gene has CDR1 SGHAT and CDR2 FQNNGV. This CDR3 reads CVRSPQILPDTQYF. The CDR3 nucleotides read TGTGTCAGAAGCCCACAGATCCTGCCAGATACGCAGTATTTT.

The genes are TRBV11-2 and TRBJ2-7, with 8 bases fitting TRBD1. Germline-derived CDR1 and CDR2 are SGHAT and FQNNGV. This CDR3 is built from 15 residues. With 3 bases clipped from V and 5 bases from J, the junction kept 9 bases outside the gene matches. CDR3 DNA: TGTGCCAGCAGCTTCGGACAGGGTGTGACCCACGAGCAGTACTTC. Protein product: CASSFGQGVTHEQYF.

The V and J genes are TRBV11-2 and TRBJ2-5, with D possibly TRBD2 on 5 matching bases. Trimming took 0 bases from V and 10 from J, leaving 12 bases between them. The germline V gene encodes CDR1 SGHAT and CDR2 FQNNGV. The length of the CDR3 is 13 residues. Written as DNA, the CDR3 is TGTGCCAGCAGCTTAGACCGGGAATACTTCCAGTACTTC. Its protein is CASSLDREYFQYF. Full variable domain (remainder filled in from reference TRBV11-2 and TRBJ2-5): EAGVAQSPRYKIIEKRQSVAFWCNPISGHATLYWYQQILGQGPKLLIQFQNNGVVDDSQLPKDRFSAERLKGVDSTLKIQPAKLEDSAVYLCASSLDREYFQYFGPGTRLLVL.

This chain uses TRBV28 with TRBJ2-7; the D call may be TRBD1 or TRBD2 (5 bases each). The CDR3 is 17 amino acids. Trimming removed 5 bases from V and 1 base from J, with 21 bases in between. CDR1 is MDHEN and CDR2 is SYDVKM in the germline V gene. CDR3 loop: CASSPDLGTEKSYEQYF. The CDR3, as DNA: TGTGCCAGCAGTCCGGATTTAGGGACGGAGAAGTCCTACGAGCAGTACTTC.

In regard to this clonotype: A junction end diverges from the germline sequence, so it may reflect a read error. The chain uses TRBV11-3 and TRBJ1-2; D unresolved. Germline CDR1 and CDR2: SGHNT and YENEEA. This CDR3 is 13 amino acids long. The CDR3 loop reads CAGSRWGNYGYTF. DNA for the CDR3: TGTGCCGGCAGTCGCTGGGGAAACTATGGCTACACCTTC.

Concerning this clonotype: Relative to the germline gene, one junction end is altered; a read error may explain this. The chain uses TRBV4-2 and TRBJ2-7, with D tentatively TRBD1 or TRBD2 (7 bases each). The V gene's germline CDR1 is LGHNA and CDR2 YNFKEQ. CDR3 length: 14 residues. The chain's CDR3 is CVSSQDWGGGDQYF. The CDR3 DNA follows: TGTGTCAGCAGTCAAGACTGGGGAGGGGGCGATCAGTACTTC.

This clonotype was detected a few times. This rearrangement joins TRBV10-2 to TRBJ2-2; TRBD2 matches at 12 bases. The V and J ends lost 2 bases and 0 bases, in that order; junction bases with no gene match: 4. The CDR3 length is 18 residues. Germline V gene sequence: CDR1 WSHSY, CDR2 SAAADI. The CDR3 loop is CASSERLAGGPNTGELFF. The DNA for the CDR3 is TGCGCCAGCAGTGAGAGGCTAGCGGGAGGGCCGAACACCGGGGAGCTGTTTTTT.

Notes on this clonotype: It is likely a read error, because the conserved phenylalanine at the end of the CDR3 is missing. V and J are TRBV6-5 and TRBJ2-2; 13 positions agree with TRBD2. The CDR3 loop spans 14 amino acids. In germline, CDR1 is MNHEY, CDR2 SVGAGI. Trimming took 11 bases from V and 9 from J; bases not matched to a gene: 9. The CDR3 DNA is TGTGCCGCCGGGACTAGCGGGAAGGTCTGGGAGCTGTTTCTT. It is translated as CAAGTSGKVWELFL.

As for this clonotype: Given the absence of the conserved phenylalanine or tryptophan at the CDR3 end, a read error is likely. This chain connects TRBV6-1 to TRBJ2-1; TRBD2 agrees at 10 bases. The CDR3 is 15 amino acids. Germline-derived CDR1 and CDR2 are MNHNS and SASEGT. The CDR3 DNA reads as TGTGTCAGCTTCGATAGCGGGAGGTCCTACAATGAGCAGTTCTCC. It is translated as CVSFDSGRSYNEQFS.

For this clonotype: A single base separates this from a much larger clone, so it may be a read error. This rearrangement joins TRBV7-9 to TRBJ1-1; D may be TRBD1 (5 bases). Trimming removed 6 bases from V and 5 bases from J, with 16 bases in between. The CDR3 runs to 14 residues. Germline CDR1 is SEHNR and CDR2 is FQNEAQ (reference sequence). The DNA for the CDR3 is TGTGCCAGCAGGATAACAGAGGGGAAGACTGAAGCTTTCTTT. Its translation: CASRITEGKTEAFF.

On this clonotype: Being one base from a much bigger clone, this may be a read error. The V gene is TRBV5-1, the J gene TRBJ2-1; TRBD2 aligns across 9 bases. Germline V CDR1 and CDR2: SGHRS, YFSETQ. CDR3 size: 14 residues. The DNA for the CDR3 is TGCGCCAGCAGCTCCGGGACTAGCTACAATAAGCAGTTCTTC. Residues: CASSSGTSYNKQFF.

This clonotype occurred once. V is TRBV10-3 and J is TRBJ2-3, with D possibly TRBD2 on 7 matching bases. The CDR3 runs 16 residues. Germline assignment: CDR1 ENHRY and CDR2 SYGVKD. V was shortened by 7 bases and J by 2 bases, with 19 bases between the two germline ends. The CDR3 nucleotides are TGTGCCATCAAGGGGGGGAGACAGTCTTTCACAGATACGCAGTATTTT. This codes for CAIKGGRQSFTDTQYF.

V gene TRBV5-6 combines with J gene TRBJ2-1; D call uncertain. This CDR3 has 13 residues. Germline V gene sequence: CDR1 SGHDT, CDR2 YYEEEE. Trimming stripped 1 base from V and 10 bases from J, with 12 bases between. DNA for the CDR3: TGTGCCAGCAGCTTGACTGGTCCCGGGGAGCAGTTCTTC. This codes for CASSLTGPGEQFF.

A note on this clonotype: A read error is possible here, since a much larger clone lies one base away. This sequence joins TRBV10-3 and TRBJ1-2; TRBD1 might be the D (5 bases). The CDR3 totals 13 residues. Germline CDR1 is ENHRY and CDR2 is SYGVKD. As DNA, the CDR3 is TGTGCCATCAGTGAGTCAGACAGCTATGGCTACGCCTTC. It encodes CAISESDSYGYAF.

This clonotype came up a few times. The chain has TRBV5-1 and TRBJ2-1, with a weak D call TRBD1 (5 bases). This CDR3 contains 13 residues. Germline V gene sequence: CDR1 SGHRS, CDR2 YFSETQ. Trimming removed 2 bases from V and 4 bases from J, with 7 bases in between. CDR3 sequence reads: CASSFGQYNEQFF. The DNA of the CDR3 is TGCGCCAGCAGCTTTGGACAATACAATGAGCAGTTCTTC. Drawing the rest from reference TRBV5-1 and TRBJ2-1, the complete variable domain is KAGVTQTPRYLIKTRGQQVTLSCSPISGHRSVSWYQQTPGQGLQFLFEYFSETQRNKGNFPGRFSGRQFSNSRSEMNVSTLELGDSALYLCASSFGQYNEQFFGPGTRLTVL.

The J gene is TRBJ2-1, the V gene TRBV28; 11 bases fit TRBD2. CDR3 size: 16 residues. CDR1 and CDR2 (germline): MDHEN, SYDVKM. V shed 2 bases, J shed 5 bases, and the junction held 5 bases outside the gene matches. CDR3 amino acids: CASSLSSGRVHNEQFF. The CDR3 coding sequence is TGTGCCAGCAGTTTAAGTAGCGGGAGGGTCCACAATGAGCAGTTCTTC.

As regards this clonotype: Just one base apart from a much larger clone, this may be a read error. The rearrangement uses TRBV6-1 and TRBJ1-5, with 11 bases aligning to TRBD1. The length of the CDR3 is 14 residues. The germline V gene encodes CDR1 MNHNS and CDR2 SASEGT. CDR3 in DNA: TGTACCAGCAGGACAGGGGGCCTAGTTCAGCCCCAGCATTTT. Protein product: CTSRTGGLVQPQHF.

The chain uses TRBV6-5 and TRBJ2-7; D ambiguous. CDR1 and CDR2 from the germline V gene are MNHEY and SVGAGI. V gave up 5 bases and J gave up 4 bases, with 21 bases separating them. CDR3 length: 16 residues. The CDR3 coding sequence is TGTGCCAGCAGTCCCGGAGTCATAGGACGTCTATACGAGCAGTACTTC. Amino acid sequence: CASSPGVIGRLYEQYF.

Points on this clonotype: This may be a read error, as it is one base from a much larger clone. The CDR3 sequence: CASAYTGGSTDTLYF. The CDR3, as DNA: TGTGCCAGCGCCTACACCGGGGGGAGCACAGATACGCTGTATTTT. The V call is TRBV6-1, the J call TRBJ2-3; 7 nucleotides line up with TRBD2. There are 15 residues in the CDR3. Germline V gene lookup returns CDR1 MNHNS and CDR2 SASEGT.